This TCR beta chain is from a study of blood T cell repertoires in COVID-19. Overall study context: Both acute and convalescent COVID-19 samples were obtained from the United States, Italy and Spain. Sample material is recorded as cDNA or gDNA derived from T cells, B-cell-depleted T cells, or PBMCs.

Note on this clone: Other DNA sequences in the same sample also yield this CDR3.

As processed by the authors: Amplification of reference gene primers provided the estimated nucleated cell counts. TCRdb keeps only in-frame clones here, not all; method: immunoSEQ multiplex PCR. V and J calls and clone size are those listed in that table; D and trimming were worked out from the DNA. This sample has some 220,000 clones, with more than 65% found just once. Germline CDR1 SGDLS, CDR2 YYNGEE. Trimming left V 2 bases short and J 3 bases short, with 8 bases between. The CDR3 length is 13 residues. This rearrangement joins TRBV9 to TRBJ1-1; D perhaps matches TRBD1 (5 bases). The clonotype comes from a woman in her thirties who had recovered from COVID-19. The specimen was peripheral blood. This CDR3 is CASSVGRDTEAFF. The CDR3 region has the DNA TGTGCCAGCAGCGTTGGCAGGGACACTGAAGCTTTCTTT.